This record looks at one TCR beta chain sequence and its context. Its antigen is currently unknown. These data originate in a study of long-term antiretroviral therapy in people with HIV. Broader study findings: Among HIV repertoires, CDR3 length ranges were narrower than those of controls. There were no data on ART adherence, viral resistance or therapy changes, a gap that limits inferences about post-ART repertoire changes. ART was followed by higher diversity that remained below transplant donor controls.

The libraries were made with immunoSEQ v3.0 at survey level. For each individual sample, sequencing targeted about 35,000-50,000 T-cell genomes. The protocol was immunoSEQ multiplex PCR, while the TCRdb copy is restricted to in-frame clones and leaves out a portion. The sample comprises tens of thousands of clones, around 94% of which are singletons, and 3.6% rests with the top ten. V lost 4 bases and J lost 0, with 13 bases in between. The CDR3 has 16 amino acids. The germline V gene has CDR1 SGHVS and CDR2 FQNEAQ. The rearrangement joins TRBV7-8 to TRBJ1-5; D unresolved. The sequence was obtained from a woman aged 50 to 60 with HIV. This specimen was unsorted PBMCs, taken 4.1 years after starting antiretroviral therapy. Here the CDR3 reads CASSSKQSNSNQPQHF. The CDR3 DNA sequence: TGTGCCAGCAGCTCTAAGCAGTCAAATAGCAATCAGCCCCAGCATTTT.